What follows is one T cell receptor beta chain and its context. Its antigen is as yet unknown. CDR3 size: 16 residues. Per the germline V gene, CDR1 is MNHNY and CDR2 is SVGAGI (reference sequence). V gave up 1 base and J gave up 0 bases, with 10 bases separating them. The naive CD8 fraction comprised CD45RO-negative cells positively selected for CCR7 and excluded terminally differentiated effector memory CD45RA+ cells. This sample is part of a study of shared clonotypes between healthy human individuals. Findings and caveats of the study: Sharing of clonotypes among donors was expected to vary with sequencing depth.

Deep-level settings were used for running the assay. Generated by immunoSEQ multiplex PCR, the TCRdb table keeps only in-frame clones and is missing some. The sample comprises more than 600,000 clones, 92% of which are singletons, and approximately 25% rests with the top ten. The genes are TRBV6-6 and TRBJ1-5; D might be TRBD1 (5 bases). This clonotype was sampled from a man aged 30 to 45 in good health. Material for sequencing was naive CD8+ T cells sorted from blood. CDR3 in DNA: TGTGCCAGCAGTTACTTTCCCAGGGATAGCAATCAGCCCCAGCATTTT. As protein: CASSYFPRDSNQPQHF.